The 28 T cell receptor beta chains below were found in one sample sequenced in a study of regulatory T cells in long-lasting Graves disease. Described time point: newly diagnosed GD, antithyroid drugs for less than 3 months. TCR sequences were obtained from RNA taken from PBMCs. Arm-PCR of CDR3 regions and iRepertoire HTBI primers were the basis on which TCR beta libraries were built. One entry per CDR3 protein, called by TCRdb with MiXCR from the multiplex PCR reads. The repertoire has hundreds of thousands of distinct CDR3 sequences, about 15% of them found once; the top ten carry about 18%. These sequences were also reported in another study, on T cells in Graves' hyperthyroidism and ophthalmopathy.

The sequencing used peripheral blood mononuclear cells (PBMCs), collected at new diagnosis, from a patient treated with antithyroid drugs. Every receptor here comes from a woman in her twenties or thirties with Graves disease.

This clonotype occurred once. A much larger clone is a single base away; this may be a read error. This chain joins TRBV27 and TRBJ2-6, with 7 bases identical to TRBD1. The CDR3 has 18 residues. The germline CDR1 and CDR2 sequences are MNHEY and SMNVEV (reference sequence). The CDR3 nucleotides read TGTGCCAGCGGAAACTCGGGACAGATATACTCTGGGGCCAACATCCTGACTTTC. Protein product: CASGNSGQIYSGANILTF.

The chain has TRBV6-1 and TRBJ1-1; the match to TRBD1 covers 8 bases. Germline trimming cut 6 bases from V and 1 base from J; bases unmatched to any gene: 4. Looked up from germline, CDR1 is MNHNS and CDR2 is SASEGT. The CDR3 consists of 14 residues. This CDR3 reads CASSYRGRNTEAFF. CDR3 DNA: TGTGCCAGCAGCTACAGGGGGAGGAACACTGAAGCTTTCTTT.

V gene TRBV14 combines with J gene TRBJ1-1; the match to TRBD1 covers 7 bases. The germline V gene has CDR1 SGHDN and CDR2 FVKESK. The CDR3 contains 15 residues. V dropped 3 bases and J dropped 4; count of bases not matched to a gene: 8. DNA of the CDR3: TGTGCCAGCAGCCACCTTCCGACAGGGTCCACTGAAGCTTTCTTT. Its translation is CASSHLPTGSTEAFF. Complete variable domain (other parts from reference TRBV14 and TRBJ1-1): EAGVTQFPSHSVIEKGQTVTLRCDPISGHDNLYWYRRVMGKEIKFLLHFVKESKQDESGMPNNRFLAERTGGTYSTLKVQPAELEDSGVYFCASSHLPTGSTEAFFGQGTRLTVV.

This clonotype showed up many times. The CDR3 nucleotides are TGTGCCAGCAGCTTAGACGGGACAGGGGTCGAAAATGAGCAGTTCTTC. Residues: CASSLDGTGVENEQFF. The rearrangement uses TRBV11-2 and TRBJ2-1, with 10 bases fitting TRBD1. Germline V gene data show CDR1 as SGHAT and CDR2 as FQNNGV. Trimming took 0 bases from V and 7 from J; bases not matched to a gene: 6. This CDR3 is built from 16 residues.

This clonotype showed up many times. The chain combines TRBV28 with TRBJ2-2; TRBD2 matches 10 bases. Germline loops: CDR1 MDHEN, CDR2 SYDVKM. The length of the CDR3 is 15 residues. The V segment lost 5 bases and the J segment 2 bases; nucleotides outside the gene matches: 2. CDR3 bases: TGTGCCAGCAGTACTAGCGGGGCAAACACCGGGGAGCTGTTTTTT. Translation: CASSTSGANTGELFF.

There are many counts of this clonotype. The chain links TRBV28 to TRBJ1-4; 7 bases match TRBD1. Germline values: CDR1 MDHEN, CDR2 SYDVKM. V was clipped by 9 bases and J by 5 bases; unmatched bases: 9. The CDR3 has 14 amino acids. DNA of the CDR3: TGTGCCAGTCTGGGGGGGACAGCGAATGAAAAACTGTTTTTT. Translating it yields CASLGGTANEKLFF.

This clonotype was detected many times. J is TRBJ1-1 and V is TRBV27, with D unclear. Looked up from germline, CDR1 is MNHEY and CDR2 is SMNVEV (reference sequence). This CDR3 is built from 13 residues. V was trimmed by 5 bases and J by 5 bases, leaving 12 bases between them. The CDR3 here is CASSPLVGTEAFF. The CDR3 nucleotides read TGTGCCAGCAGTCCTCTCGTGGGAACTGAAGCTTTCTTT.

The table lists this clonotype with many counts. CDR3 nucleotide sequence: TGTGCCAGCAGCGGACAGTACGAGCAGTACTTC. Translated: CASSGQYEQYF. This chain links TRBV7-2 with TRBJ2-7; TRBD1 is a possible D gene (6 bases). V was clipped by 5 bases and J by 4 bases, with 6 bases between them. Per germline, CDR1 SGHTA and CDR2 FQGNSA. The CDR3 sequence is 11 residues long.

This clonotype occurred a few times. DNA for the CDR3: TGTGCCAGCCGCTCCAAAGGGGTATTCCACGAGCAGTACTTC. Protein product: CASRSKGVFHEQYF. The rearrangement joins TRBV7-2 to TRBJ2-7; tentative D call: TRBD1 (5 bases). The CDR3 contains 14 residues. V was shortened by 8 bases and J by 5 bases, with 19 bases between the two germline ends. Germline values: CDR1 SGHTA, CDR2 FQGNSA.

This chain connects TRBV30 to TRBJ2-3, with 9 bases lining up with TRBD1. The CDR3 runs to 13 residues. CDR1 is GTSNPN, CDR2 SVGIG, per germline (reference sequence). J gave up 7 bases and V 6 bases, and 8 bases lay outside the gene matches. DNA of the CDR3: TGTGCCTGCGGGACAGGGAGTAATTATACGCAGTATTTT. Encoded protein: CACGTGSNYTQYF.

V and J are TRBV6-1 and TRBJ2-3, with TRBD2 matching 8 bases. With 7 bases clipped from V and 7 bases from J, the junction kept 13 bases outside the gene matches. The CDR3 has 15 amino acids. Germline V gene sequence: CDR1 MNHNS, CDR2 SASEGT. The CDR3 nucleotides are TGTGCCAGCACCAGGACTAGCAGGAGGACGCATACGCAGTATTTT. Translation gives CASTRTSRRTHTQYF.

This clonotype has a count of ten or more. The V call is TRBV28, the J call TRBJ2-4; 10 bases map to TRBD1. The CDR3 length is 16 residues. The V gene end was trimmed by 5 bases and the J gene end by 7 bases; junction bases not matched to a gene: 11. The germline V gene has CDR1 MDHEN and CDR2 SYDVKM. For the CDR3, the DNA is TGTGCCAGCAGTCCCCAGGGGACAGGGGACGGGAACATTCAGTACTTC. Translation: CASSPQGTGDGNIQYF.

In its sample, this clonotype was seen many times. The chain couples TRBV6-1 to TRBJ2-7; D is unresolved. V was cut by 0 bases and J by 0 bases, with 9 bases left in between. Germline V gives CDR1 MNHNS, CDR2 SASEGT. This CDR3 contains 15 residues. CDR3 region: CASSEAWVGSYEQYF. CDR3 nucleotide sequence: TGTGCCAGCAGTGAAGCTTGGGTCGGCTCCTACGAGCAGTACTTC.

At least ten counts were recorded for this clonotype. The chain has TRBV30 and TRBJ2-1; 11 bases match TRBD2. The junction had 2 bases not matched to a gene; V was cut back by 4 bases and J by 3 bases. Germline loops: CDR1 GTSNPN, CDR2 SVGIG (reference sequence). The CDR3 covers 14 residues. The DNA for the CDR3 is TGTGCCTGGATAGCGGGAGGGTTCTACAATGAGCAGTTCTTC. Translated: CAWIAGGFYNEQFF.

This clonotype showed up many times. This sequence joins TRBV7-8 and TRBJ2-7, with D unresolved. Germline lookup yields CDR1 SGHVS and CDR2 FQNEAQ. The V and J ends lost 5 bases and 3 bases respectively, with 17 bases between them. The CDR3 extends over 15 amino acids. Here the CDR3 reads CASSIGRGWGYEQYF. For the CDR3, the DNA is TGTGCCAGCAGCATTGGGCGCGGTTGGGGCTACGAGCAGTACTTC.

The chain uses TRBV18 and TRBJ2-2, with 10 bases lining up with TRBD2. Germline V lookup: CDR1 KGHSH, CDR2 LQKENI. With V trimmed by 2 bases and J by 0 bases, 6 bases remained unmatched. The CDR3 consists of 18 residues. This chain's CDR3 is CASSPMGLASANTGELFF. The CDR3, as DNA: TGTGCCAGCTCACCAATGGGACTAGCGTCCGCGAACACCGGGGAGCTGTTTTTT.

This clonotype was seen many times. The chain couples TRBV29-1 to TRBJ2-2, with D tentatively TRBD1 (5 bases). The CDR3 spans 12 residues. V was cut by 7 bases and J by 5 bases, with 11 bases left in between. The germline V gene has CDR1 SQVTM and CDR2 ANQGSEA. This CDR3 reads CSASPGTGELFF. CDR3 nucleotides: TGCAGCGCCAGCCCAGGGACCGGGGAGCTGTTTTTT.

The chain joins TRBV27 to TRBJ2-5, with D unclear. The CDR3 covers 10 residues. CDR1 is MNHEY and CDR2 is SMNVEV in the germline V gene (reference sequence). Trimming shortened V by 8 bases and J by 1 base, and 2 bases separated the two germline ends. CDR3: CASPQETQYF. The DNA for the CDR3 is TGTGCCAGCCCCCAAGAGACCCAGTACTTC.

This chain uses TRBV28 with TRBJ2-7, with D perhaps given as TRBD1 or TRBD2 (6 bases each). V lost 5 bases to trimming and J lost 3 bases, with 14 bases between them. Germline CDR1 reads MDHEN; CDR2 reads SYDVKM. The CDR3 runs to 14 residues. CDR3 coding DNA: TGTGCCAGCAGTACAGAGGGGGGCAACTACGAGCAGTACTTC. Translated, it gives CASSTEGGNYEQYF.

The CDR3 region is CASKLQGAGEAFF. The CDR3, as DNA: TGTGCCAGCAAACTACAGGGGGCGGGTGAAGCTTTCTTT. The chain recombines TRBV7-9 with TRBJ1-1, with 9 bases identical to TRBD1. Germline CDR1 is SEHNR and CDR2 is FQNEAQ (reference sequence). This CDR3 region has 13 residues. With V trimmed by 7 bases and J by 7 bases, 7 bases remained unmatched.

The sample holds one count of this clonotype. The chain employs TRBV6-9 and TRBJ1-2, with 8 bases aligning to TRBD1. The germline V gene has CDR1 MNHGY and CDR2 SVAAGI. The CDR3 has 16 residues. V lost 3 bases and J lost 3; bases outside the gene matches: 9. The CDR3 is CASSYPRTGRHYGYTF. CDR3 bases: TGTGCCAGCAGTTACCCGCGGACAGGGAGACACTATGGCTACACCTTC.

The rearrangement joins TRBV12-5 to TRBJ1-1, with 10 bases fitting TRBD1. This CDR3 has 21 residues. V shed 2 bases, J shed 0 bases, and the junction held 18 bases outside the gene matches. CDR1 LGHNT and CDR2 FRNRAP come from the germline V gene. CDR3 DNA: TGTGCTAGTGGTTTGCTGCACTATAATAGACAGGGGGCGGAGGTGAACACTGAAGCTTTCTTT. This sequence encodes CASGLLHYNRQGAEVNTEAFF.

This clonotype showed up many times. The genes are TRBV7-9 and TRBJ2-7, with 7 bases identical to TRBD1. The J segment lost 4 bases and the V segment lost 6 bases, leaving 9 bases of the junction unmatched. The germline CDR1 and CDR2 sequences are SEHNR and FQNEAQ (reference sequence). CDR3 length equals 14 residues. The chain's CDR3 is CASSPDRAPYEQYF. CDR3 bases: TGTGCCAGCAGTCCCGACAGGGCACCATACGAGCAGTACTTC.

As to this clonotype: A much larger clone sits a single nucleotide away, making a read error possible. V usage is TRBV6-2 or TRBV6-3 and J usage is TRBJ1-4, with no clear D. V lost 5 bases to trimming and J lost 1 base, with 11 bases between them. The length of the CDR3 is 15 residues. CDR1 is MNHEY and CDR2 is SVGEGT in the germline V gene. The CDR3 bases are TGTGCCAGCAGTGAAGGGCGGGGAACTAATGAAAAACTGTTTTTT. This sequence encodes CASSEGRGTNEKLFF.

The sample holds many counts of this clonotype. The chain joins TRBV9 to TRBJ1-5; D is unclear. The CDR3 totals 14 residues. Deletions cut 1 base from V and 0 bases from J, with 5 bases between. CDR1 and CDR2 (germline): SGDLS, YYNGEE. The CDR3 bases are TGTGCCAGCAGCGTAAAGGATAGCAATCAGCCCCAGCATTTT. Protein product: CASSVKDSNQPQHF.

The CDR3 DNA is TGTGCCAGTAGTATAGAAGGACAGGGTAATCAGCCCCAGCATTTT. It translates to CASSIEGQGNQPQHF. V is TRBV19 and J is TRBJ1-5; TRBD1 matches 8 bases. The ends lost 0 bases at V and 4 bases at J; junction bases unmatched: 2. The CDR3 extends over 15 amino acids. The germline V gene encodes CDR1 LNHDA and CDR2 SQIVND (reference sequence). Full variable domain (outside the CDR3, taken from reference TRBV19 and TRBJ1-5): DGGITQSPKYLFRKEGQNVTLSCEQNLNHDAMYWYRQDPGQGLRLIYYSQIVNDFQKGDIAEGYSVSREKKESFPLTVTSAQKNPTAFYLCASSIEGQGNQPQHFGDGTRLSIL.

Remarks on this clonotype: A much larger clone lies a single base off, so this may be a read error. The chain has TRBV7-9 and TRBJ2-5; D not certain. The V gene lost 5 bases and the J gene lost 1 base, with 11 bases spanning the gap. CDR3 length: 14 residues. CDR1 and CDR2 from the germline V gene are SEHNR and FQNEAQ (reference sequence). In DNA, the CDR3 is TGTGCCAGCAGCGCCTGGATAGGCCAAGAGACCCAGTACTTC. This sequence encodes CASSAWIGQETQYF.

This clonotype was seen ten or more times. This chain uses TRBV2 with TRBJ2-1, with 10 bases aligning to TRBD1. CDR3 length: 15 amino acids. Per germline, CDR1 SNHLY and CDR2 FYNNEI. The CDR3 protein is CASSRTGGPYNEQFF. The CDR3 region has the DNA TGTGCGTCCTCGAGGACAGGGGGACCATACAATGAGCAGTTCTTC. Full variable domain (missing parts from reference TRBV2 and TRBJ2-1): EPEVTQTPSHQVTQMGQEVILRCVPISNHLYFYWYRQILGQKVEFLVSFYNNEISEKSEIFDDQFSVERPDGSNFTLKIRSTKLEDSAMYFCASSRTGGPYNEQFFGPGTRLTVL.